The following is a T cell receptor beta chain sequence with its context. This sample was taken from a study of blood T cell repertoires in COVID-19. Study summary: COVID-19 samples from acute and convalescent phases originated in the United States, Italy and Spain. The cDNA or gDNA used as material had been derived from T cells, B-cell-depleted T cells, or PBMCs.

The protocol was immunoSEQ multiplex PCR, while the TCRdb copy is restricted to in-frame clones and leaves out a portion. The repertoire holds fewer than 130,000 clones, over 75% seen once, with 20% to 25% in the top ten. Sequenced material: peripheral blood. This clonotype was sampled from a man in his 70s with active or convalescent COVID-19.

CDR3 residues: CASTPGTGFEKLFF. The CDR3 nucleotides are TGCGCCAGCACCCCCGGGACAGGGTTTGAAAAACTGTTTTTT. The chain has TRBV5-1 and TRBJ1-4, with TRBD1 identical over 9 bases. CDR1 and CDR2 (germline): SGHRS, YFSETQ. The CDR3 covers 14 residues. The J segment lost 7 bases and the V segment lost 6 bases, leaving 7 bases of the junction unmatched.